Each of the 7 T cell receptor beta chains below was sequenced from the same sample in a study of cytomegalovirus exposure and HLA in healthy donors. Primers for the PCR totalled 60 Vbeta and 13 Jbeta. Clones were read by immunoSEQ multiplex PCR, and TCRdb kept only the in-frame ones, dropping some. The table has about 98,000 clones, roughly 76% seen once. Material for sequencing was PBMCs. The receptor source for this set is a female donor in good health and CMV-seronegative.

The V gene is TRBV6-5, the J gene TRBJ2-3; maybe TRBD1 (6 bases). Trimming cost V 4 bases and J 2 bases, with 13 bases left between them. This CDR3 region has 15 residues. Germline CDR1 MNHEY, CDR2 SVGAGI. The CDR3 spells CASSLYRANTDTQYF. CDR3 nucleotides: TGTGCCAGCAGTTTGTACAGGGCTAACACAGATACGCAGTATTTT.

This clone was seen a few times. The chain recombines TRBV6-4 with TRBJ2-1, with D hard to call. V lost 7 bases to trimming and J lost 6 bases, with 7 bases between them. This CDR3 region has 11 residues. CDR1 and CDR2 (germline): MRHNA, SNTAGT. In DNA, the CDR3 is TGTGCCAGCATTCCCGTCAATGAGCAGTTCTTC. It translates to CASIPVNEQFF.

The chain employs TRBV5-1 and TRBJ2-5, with D possibly being TRBD1 (6 bases). The J call is uncertain, as TRBJ2-7 better fits the DNA end. This CDR3 has 14 amino acids. In germline, CDR1 is SGHRS, CDR2 YFSETQ. The CDR3 is CASSLSQGTYEQYF. The CDR3 region has the DNA TGCGCCAGCAGCTTGTCACAGGGCACCTACGAGCAGTACTTC.

The chain recombines TRBV9 with TRBJ2-1, with TRBD2 as a possible D gene (6 bases). Germline V gene data show CDR1 as SGDLS and CDR2 as YYNGEE. With 3 bases removed from V and 7 bases from J, the gap between germline ends came to 11 bases. This CDR3 is built from 13 residues. The CDR3 loop is CASSATRGNEQFF. The CDR3 DNA is TGTGCCAGCAGCGCGACCCGGGGGAATGAGCAGTTCTTC.

V is TRBV28 and J is TRBJ2-4; 14 bases fit TRBD2. The germline CDR1 and CDR2 sequences are MDHEN and SYDVKM. This CDR3 is 20 amino acids long. The J segment lost 1 base and the V segment lost 6 bases, leaving 14 bases of the junction unmatched. CDR3 nucleotide sequence: TGTGCCAGCAGCCCTCCACCCGGGACTAGCGGGAGTCCGGCCAAAAACATTCAGTACTTC. This encodes CASSPPPGTSGSPAKNIQYF. The full variable domain, completed using reference TRBV28 and TRBJ2-4, is DVKVTQSSRYLVKRTGEKVFLECVQDMDHENMFWYRQDPGLGLRLIYFSYDVKMKEKGDIPEGYSVSREKKERFSLILESASTNQTSMYLCASSPPPGTSGSPAKNIQYFGAGTRLSVL.

Turning to this clone: Other DNA sequences of this sample code for an identical CDR3. DNA of the CDR3: TGTGCCAGCAGCTCGAGGACTAGCGGACAAGAGACCCAGTACTTC. Protein product: CASSSRTSGQETQYF. V gene TRBV5-4 combines with J gene TRBJ2-5; 10 bases match TRBD2. The germline gives CDR1 SGHNT, CDR2 YYREEE (reference sequence). CDR3 length: 15 amino acids. V trimming: 3 bases; J trimming: 2 bases; junction bases outside the gene matches: 4.

About this clone: One end of the junction fails to match germline, which may point to a read error. The chain is built from TRBV20-1 and TRBJ2-5, with 9 bases fitting TRBD1. From germline, CDR1 is DFQATT and CDR2 SNEGSKA (reference sequence). CDR3 size: 11 residues. CDR3 bases: TGTAGGGGGACAGGGCACGAGACCCAGTACTTC. It specifies CRGTGHETQYF.